This TCR beta chain is drawn from a study of T cell responses to AZD1222 COVID-19 vaccine. Findings and limits, study-wide: The donor group comprised mostly white British people and more females; the analysis possibly underestimated clonal diversity. Per reports, nearly half of all spike-specific TCRs target regions that are unmutated in variants.

About this clone itself: Its target is unknown.

CDR3 length: 16 amino acids. The junction had 5 bases not matched to a gene; V was cut back by 1 base and J by 3 bases. Looked up from germline, CDR1 is SGHNT and CDR2 is YENEEA. Data came from immunoSEQ multiplex PCR; TCRdb stores just in-frame clones and leaves some out. This sample has approximately 150,000 clones, with approximately 94% found just once. The specimen was peripheral blood, collected on day 0 of AZD1222 vaccination. This TCR was recovered from an adult in good health. The rearrangement uses TRBV11-3 and TRBJ2-1; TRBD2 aligns across 8 bases. CDR3 region: CASSLGDSGVYNEQFF. In nucleotides, the CDR3 is TGTGCCAGCAGCTTAGGAGATAGCGGGGTCTACAATGAGCAGTTCTTC. The full variable domain, its missing parts supplied by reference TRBV11-3 and TRBJ2-1, is EAGVVQSPRYKIIEKKQPVAFWCNPISGHNTLYWYLQNLGQGPELLIRYENEEAVDDSQLPKDRFSAERLKGVDSTLKIQPAELGDSAVYLCASSLGDSGVYNEQFFGPGTRLTVL.